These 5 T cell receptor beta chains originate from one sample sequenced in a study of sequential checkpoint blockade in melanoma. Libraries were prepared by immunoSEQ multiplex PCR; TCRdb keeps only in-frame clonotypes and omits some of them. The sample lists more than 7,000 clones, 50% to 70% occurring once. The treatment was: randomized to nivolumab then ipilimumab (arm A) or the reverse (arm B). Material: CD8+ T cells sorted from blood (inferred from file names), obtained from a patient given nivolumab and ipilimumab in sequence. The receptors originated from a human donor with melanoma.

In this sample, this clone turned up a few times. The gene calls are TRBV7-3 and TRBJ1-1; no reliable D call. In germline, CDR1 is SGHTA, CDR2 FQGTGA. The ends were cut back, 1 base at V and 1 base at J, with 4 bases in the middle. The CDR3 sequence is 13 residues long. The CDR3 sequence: CASSLNRNTEAFF. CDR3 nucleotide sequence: TGTGCCAGCAGCTTAAACAGGAACACTGAAGCTTTCTTT.

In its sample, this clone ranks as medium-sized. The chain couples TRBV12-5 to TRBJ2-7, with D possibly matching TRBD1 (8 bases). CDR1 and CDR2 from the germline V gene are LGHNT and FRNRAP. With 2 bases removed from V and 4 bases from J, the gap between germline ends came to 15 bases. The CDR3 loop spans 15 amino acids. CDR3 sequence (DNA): TGTGCTAGTGGTTTGTCCACAGGGGGAGGGTACGAGCAGTACTTC. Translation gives CASGLSTGGGYEQYF.

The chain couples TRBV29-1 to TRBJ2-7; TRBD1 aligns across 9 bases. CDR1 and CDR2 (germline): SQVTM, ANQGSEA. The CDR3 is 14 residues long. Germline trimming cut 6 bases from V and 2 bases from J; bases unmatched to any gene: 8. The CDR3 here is CSVSPGQGPYEQYF. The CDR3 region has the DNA TGCAGCGTCTCTCCGGGACAGGGACCCTACGAGCAGTACTTC.

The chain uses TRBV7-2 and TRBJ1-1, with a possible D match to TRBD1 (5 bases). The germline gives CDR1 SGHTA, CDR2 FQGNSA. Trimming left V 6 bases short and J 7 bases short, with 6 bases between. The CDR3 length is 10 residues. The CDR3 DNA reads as TGTGCCAGCAGGGGGGGTGAAGCTTTCTTT. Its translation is CASRGGEAFF.

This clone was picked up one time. CDR3 sequence (DNA): TGCGCCAGCAGCCAATGGACAGTTGGAGATCCCTATGGCTACACCTTC. It yields the protein CASSQWTVGDPYGYTF. The rearrangement links TRBV4-1 to TRBJ1-2; D perhaps matches TRBD1 (6 bases). Germline values: CDR1 MGHRA, CDR2 YSYEKL. Trimming pared 2 bases from V and 4 bases from J, leaving 17 bases between. This CDR3 spans 16 amino acids.